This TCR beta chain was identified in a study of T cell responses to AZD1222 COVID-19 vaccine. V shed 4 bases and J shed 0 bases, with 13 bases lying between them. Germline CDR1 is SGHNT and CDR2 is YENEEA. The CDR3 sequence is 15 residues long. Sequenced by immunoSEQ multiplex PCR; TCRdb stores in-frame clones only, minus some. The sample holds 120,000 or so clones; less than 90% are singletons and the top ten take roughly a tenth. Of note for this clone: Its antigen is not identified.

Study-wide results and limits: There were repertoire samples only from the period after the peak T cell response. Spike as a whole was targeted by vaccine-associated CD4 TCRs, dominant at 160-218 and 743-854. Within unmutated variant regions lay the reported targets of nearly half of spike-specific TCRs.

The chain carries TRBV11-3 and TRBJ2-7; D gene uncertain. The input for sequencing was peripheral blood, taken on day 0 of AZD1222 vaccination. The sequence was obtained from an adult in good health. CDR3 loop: CASSSIGRSSYEQYF. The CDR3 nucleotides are TGTGCCAGCAGCTCTATCGGACGGAGCTCCTACGAGCAGTACTTC.